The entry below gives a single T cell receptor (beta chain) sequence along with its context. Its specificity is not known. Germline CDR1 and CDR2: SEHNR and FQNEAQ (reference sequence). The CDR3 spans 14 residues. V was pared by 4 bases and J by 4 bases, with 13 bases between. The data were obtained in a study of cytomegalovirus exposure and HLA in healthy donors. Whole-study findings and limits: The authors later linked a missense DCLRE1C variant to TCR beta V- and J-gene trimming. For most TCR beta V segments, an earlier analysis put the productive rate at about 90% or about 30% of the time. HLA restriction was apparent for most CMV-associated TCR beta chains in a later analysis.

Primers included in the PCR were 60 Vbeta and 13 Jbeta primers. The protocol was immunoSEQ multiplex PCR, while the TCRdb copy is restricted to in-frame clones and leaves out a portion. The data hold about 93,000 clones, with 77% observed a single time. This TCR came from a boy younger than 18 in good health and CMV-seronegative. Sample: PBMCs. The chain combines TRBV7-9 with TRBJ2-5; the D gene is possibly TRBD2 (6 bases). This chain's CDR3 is CASSSPGSVETQYF. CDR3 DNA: TGTGCCAGCAGCTCGCCCGGGAGTGTAGAGACCCAGTACTTC.